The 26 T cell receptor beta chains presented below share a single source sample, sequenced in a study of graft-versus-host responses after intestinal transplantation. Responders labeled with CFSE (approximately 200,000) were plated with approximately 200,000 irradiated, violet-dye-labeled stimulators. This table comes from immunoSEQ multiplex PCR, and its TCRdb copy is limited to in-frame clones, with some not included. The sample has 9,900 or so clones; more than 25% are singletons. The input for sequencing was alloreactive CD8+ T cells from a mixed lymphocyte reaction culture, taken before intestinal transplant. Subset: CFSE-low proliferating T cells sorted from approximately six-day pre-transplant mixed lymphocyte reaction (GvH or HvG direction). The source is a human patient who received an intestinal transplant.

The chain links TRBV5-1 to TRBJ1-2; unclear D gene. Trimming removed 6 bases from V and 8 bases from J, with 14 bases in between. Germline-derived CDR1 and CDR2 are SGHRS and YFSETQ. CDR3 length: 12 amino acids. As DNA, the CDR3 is TGCGCCAGCACCGAACGCGGCATCGGCTACACCTTC. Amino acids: CASTERGIGYTF.

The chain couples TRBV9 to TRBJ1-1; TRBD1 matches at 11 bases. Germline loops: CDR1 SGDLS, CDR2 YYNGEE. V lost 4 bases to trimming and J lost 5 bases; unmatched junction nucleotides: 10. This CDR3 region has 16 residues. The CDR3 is CASSHPGGTGGTEAFF. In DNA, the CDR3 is TGTGCCAGCAGCCACCCCGGGGGGACAGGGGGGACTGAAGCTTTCTTT.

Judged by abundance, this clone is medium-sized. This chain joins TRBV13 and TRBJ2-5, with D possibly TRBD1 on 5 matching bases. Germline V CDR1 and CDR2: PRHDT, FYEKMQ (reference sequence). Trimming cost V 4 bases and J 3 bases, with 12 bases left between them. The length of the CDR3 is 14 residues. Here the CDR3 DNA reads TGTGCCAGCAGCTCCCAGAGCAGGGAAGAGACCCAGTACTTC. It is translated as CASSSQSREETQYF.

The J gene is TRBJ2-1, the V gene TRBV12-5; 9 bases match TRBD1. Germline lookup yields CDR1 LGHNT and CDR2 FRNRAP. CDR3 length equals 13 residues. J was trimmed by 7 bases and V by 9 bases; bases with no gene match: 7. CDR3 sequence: CASKQGAGNEQFF. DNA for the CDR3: TGTGCTAGCAAACAGGGGGCGGGAAATGAGCAGTTCTTC.

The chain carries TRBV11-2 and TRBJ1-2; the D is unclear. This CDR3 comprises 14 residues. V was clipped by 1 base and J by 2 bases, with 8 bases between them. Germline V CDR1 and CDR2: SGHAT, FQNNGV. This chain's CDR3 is CASSLAQANYGYTF. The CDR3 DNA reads TGTGCCAGCAGCTTAGCTCAGGCGAACTATGGCTACACCTTC. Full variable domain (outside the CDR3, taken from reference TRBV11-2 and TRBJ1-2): EAGVAQSPRYKIIEKRQSVAFWCNPISGHATLYWYQQILGQGPKLLIQFQNNGVVDDSQLPKDRFSAERLKGVDSTLKIQPAKLEDSAVYLCASSLAQANYGYTFGSGTRLTVV.

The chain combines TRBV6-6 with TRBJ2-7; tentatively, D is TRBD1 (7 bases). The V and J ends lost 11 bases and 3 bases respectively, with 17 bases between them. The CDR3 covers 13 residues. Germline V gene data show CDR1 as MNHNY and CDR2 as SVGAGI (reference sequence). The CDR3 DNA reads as TGTGCCGTCGGGGCAGGGGGAGGCTACGAGCAGTACTTC. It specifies CAVGAGGGYEQYF.

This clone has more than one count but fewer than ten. CDR3 sequence (DNA): TGCGCCAGCAGCGACGGGACAGGTTCCGCCGAGCAGTACTTC. The encoded protein is CASSDGTGSAEQYF. This chain joins TRBV5-1 and TRBJ2-7; 8 positions agree with TRBD1. The length of the CDR3 is 14 residues. The germline gives CDR1 SGHRS, CDR2 YFSETQ. Trimming at V came to 4 bases and at J to 6 bases, leaving 9 bases not matched to a gene.

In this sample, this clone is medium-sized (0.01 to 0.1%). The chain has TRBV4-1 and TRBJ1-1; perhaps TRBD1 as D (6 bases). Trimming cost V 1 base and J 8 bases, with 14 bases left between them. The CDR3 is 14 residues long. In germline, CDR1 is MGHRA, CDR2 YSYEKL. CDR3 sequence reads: CASSQGMVGQEAFF. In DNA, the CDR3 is TGCGCCAGCAGCCAAGGAATGGTGGGACAAGAAGCTTTCTTT.

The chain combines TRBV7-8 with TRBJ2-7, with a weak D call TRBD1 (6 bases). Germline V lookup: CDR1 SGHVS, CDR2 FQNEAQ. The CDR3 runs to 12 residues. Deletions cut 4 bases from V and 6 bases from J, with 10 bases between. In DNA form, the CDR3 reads TGTGCCAGCAGCTATACAGGGATCGAGCAGTACTTC. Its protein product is CASSYTGIEQYF.

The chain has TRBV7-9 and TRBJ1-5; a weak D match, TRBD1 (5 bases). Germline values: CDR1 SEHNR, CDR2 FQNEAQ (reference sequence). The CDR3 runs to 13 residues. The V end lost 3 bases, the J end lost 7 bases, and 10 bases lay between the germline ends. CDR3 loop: CASSLGGRQPQHF. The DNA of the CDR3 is TGTGCCAGCAGCTTGGGGGGGAGGCAGCCCCAGCATTTT. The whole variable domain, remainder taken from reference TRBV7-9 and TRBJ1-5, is DTGVSQNPRHKITKRGQNVTFRCDPISEHNRLYWYRQTLGQGPEFLTYFQNEAQLEKSRLLSDRFSAERPKGSFSTLEIQRTEQGDSAMYLCASSLGGRQPQHFGDGTRLSIL.

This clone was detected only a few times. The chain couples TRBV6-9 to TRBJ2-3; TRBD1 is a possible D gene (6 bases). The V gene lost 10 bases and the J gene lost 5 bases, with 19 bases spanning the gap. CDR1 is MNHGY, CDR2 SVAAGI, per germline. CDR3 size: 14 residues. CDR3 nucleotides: TGTGCCACCACGGGCAGGGGTATGGGAGATACGCAGTATTTT. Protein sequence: CATTGRGMGDTQYF.

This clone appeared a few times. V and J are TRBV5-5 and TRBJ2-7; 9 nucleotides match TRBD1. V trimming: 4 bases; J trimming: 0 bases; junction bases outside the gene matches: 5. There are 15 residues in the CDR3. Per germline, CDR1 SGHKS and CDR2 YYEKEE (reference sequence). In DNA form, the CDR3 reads TGTGCCAGCAGCCTACAGGGGGCCCTCTCCTACGAGCAGTACTTC. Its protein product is CASSLQGALSYEQYF.

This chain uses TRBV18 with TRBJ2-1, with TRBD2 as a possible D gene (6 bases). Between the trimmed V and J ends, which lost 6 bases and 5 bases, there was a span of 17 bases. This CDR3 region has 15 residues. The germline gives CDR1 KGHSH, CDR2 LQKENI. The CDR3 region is CASSSYVTRNNEQFF. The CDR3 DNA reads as TGTGCCAGCTCCTCCTATGTGACTAGAAACAATGAGCAGTTCTTC.

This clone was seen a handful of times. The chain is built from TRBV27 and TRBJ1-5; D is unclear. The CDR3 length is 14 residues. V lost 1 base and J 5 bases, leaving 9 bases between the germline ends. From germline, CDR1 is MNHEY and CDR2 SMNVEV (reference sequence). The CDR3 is CASSLFFGDQPQHF. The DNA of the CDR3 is TGTGCCAGCAGTTTATTTTTCGGGGATCAGCCCCAGCATTTT.

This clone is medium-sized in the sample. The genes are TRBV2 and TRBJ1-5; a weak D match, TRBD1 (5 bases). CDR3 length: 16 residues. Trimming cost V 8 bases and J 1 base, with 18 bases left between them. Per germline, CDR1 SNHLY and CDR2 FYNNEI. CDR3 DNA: TGTGCCAGCGGAATCGGGGAGGGGACGAGCAATCAGCCCCAGCATTTT. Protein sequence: CASGIGEGTSNQPQHF.

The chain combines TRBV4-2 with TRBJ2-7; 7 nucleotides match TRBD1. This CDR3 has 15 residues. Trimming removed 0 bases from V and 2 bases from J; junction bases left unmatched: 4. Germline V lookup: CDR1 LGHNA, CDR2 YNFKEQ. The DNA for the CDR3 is TGTGCCAGCAGCCAAGAGGGGCAGGGGGCCTACGAGCAGTACTTC. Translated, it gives CASSQEGQGAYEQYF.

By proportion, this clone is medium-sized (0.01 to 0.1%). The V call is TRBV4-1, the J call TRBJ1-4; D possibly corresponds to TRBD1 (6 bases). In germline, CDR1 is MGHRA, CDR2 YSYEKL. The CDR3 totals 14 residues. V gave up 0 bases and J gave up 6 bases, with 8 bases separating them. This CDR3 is CASSQENRDEKLFF. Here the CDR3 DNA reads TGCGCCAGCAGCCAAGAGAACAGGGATGAAAAACTGTTTTTT.

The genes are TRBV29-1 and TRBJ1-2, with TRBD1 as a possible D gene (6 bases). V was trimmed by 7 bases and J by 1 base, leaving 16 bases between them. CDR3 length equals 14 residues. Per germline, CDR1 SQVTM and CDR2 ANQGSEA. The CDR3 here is CSASQGDLNYGYTF. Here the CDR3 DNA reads TGCAGCGCCTCACAGGGCGATCTTAACTATGGCTACACCTTC.

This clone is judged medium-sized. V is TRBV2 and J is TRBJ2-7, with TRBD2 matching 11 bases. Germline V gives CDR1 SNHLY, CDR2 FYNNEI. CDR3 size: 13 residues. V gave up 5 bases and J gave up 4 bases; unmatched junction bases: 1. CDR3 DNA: TGTGCCAGCAGTCCTAGCGGGGGGTACGAGCAGTACTTC. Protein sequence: CASSPSGGYEQYF.

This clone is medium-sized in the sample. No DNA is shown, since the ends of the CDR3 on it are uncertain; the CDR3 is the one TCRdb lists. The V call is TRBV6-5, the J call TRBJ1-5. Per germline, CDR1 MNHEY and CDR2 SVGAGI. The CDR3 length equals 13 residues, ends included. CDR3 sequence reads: CASSTSGNQPQHF.

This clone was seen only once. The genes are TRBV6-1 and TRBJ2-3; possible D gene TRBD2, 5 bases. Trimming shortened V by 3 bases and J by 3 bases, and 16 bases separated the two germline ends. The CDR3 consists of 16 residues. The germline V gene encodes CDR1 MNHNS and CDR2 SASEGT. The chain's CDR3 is CASSDPTLGITDTQYF. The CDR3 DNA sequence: TGTGCCAGCAGTGACCCAACGCTCGGGATTACAGATACGCAGTATTTT.

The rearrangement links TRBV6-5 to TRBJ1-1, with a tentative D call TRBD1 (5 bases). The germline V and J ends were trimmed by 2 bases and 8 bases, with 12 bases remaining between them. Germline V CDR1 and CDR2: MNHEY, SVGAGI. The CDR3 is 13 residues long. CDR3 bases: TGTGCCAGCAGTTACACGGGGGTATCAGAAGCTTTCTTT. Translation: CASSYTGVSEAFF.

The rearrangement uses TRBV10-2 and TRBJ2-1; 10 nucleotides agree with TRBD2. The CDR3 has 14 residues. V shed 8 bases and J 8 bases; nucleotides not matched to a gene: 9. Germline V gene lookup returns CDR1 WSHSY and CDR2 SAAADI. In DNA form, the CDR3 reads TGCGCCAGCGCGTCTAGCGGGGGCTGGGATGAGCAGTTCTTC. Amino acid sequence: CASASSGGWDEQFF.

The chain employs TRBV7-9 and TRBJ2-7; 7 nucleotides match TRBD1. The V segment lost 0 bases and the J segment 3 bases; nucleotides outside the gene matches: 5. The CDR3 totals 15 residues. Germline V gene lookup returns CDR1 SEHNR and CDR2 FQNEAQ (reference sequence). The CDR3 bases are TGTGCCAGCAGCTTAGCGGGACAGACCCTCTACGAGCAGTACTTC. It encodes CASSLAGQTLYEQYF.

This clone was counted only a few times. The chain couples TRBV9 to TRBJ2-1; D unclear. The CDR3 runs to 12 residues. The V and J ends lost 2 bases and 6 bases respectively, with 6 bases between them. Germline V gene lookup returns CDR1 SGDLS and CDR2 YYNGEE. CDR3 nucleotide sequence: TGTGCCAGCAGCGTTTCCAGCAATGAGCAGTTCTTC. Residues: CASSVSSNEQFF.

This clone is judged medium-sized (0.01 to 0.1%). The CDR3 protein is CASSLWGLGGELFF. CDR3 coding DNA: TGTGCCAGCAGCTTATGGGGACTAGGCGGGGAGCTGTTTTTT. The chain links TRBV7-3 to TRBJ2-2; 8 nucleotides align to TRBD2. V shed 2 bases and J 7 bases; nucleotides not matched to a gene: 3. CDR1 is SGHTA and CDR2 is FQGTGA in the germline V gene. The CDR3 spans 14 residues.